This is a list of T cell receptor beta chains from one sample in a study of blood T cell repertoires in COVID-19. Sequencing was performed with immunoSEQ multiplex PCR; in TCRdb, only in-frame clones are kept and a portion is missing. The table includes over 140,000 clones, 80% to 85% detected once. The sample taken for sequencing was peripheral blood. The receptors derive from a woman in her sixties or seventies with acute or convalescent COVID-19. Each CDR3 is given with its conserved first and last residue. A D gene is named only where the DNA matches it firmly.

j_call cdr3_length d_call v_call cdr3_aa
TRBJ2-1 15 TRBD2 TRBV7-6 CASSLTGTRVNEQFF
TRBJ2-5 16 - TRBV11-2 CASSLDLGGTKETQYF
TRBJ2-2 14 - TRBV29-1 CSVSRESVTGELFF
TRBJ2-3 14 - TRBV7-6 CASSLGRGLDTQYF
TRBJ2-1 17 - TRBV11-3 CASSPTKTGSSYNEQFF
TRBJ1-2 14 - TRBV5-1 CASSLDTSLDGYTF
TRBJ2-1 15 TRBD2 TRBV24-1 CATSDFGGLDNEQFF
TRBJ2-7 14 TRBD2 TRBV6-5 CASSSTSGRAEQYF
TRBJ2-5 16 - TRBV24-1 CATSGTTQGLRETQYF
TRBJ2-1 16 TRBD2 TRBV4-3 CASSHETSGSYNEQFF
TRBJ2-2 15 TRBD2 TRBV6-5 CASRAGTSGTGELFF
TRBJ2-2 15 TRBD1 TRBV7-2 CASSLQGAYTGELFF
TRBJ1-6 14 - TRBV28 CASSPGAGDSPLHF
TRBJ1-3 14 TRBD1 TRBV30 CAWGQGASGNTIYF
TRBJ2-1 11 - TRBV11-2 CASRSGNEQFF
TRBJ2-6 17 - TRBV6-1 CASSDGYLVSGANVLTF
TRBJ2-5 13 TRBD2 TRBV2 CASRQTSPETQYF
TRBJ1-2 16 - TRBV30 CAWNHGRDPSNYGYTF